This TCR beta chain was captured in a study of regulatory T cells in long-lasting Graves disease. Study details: The antithyroid drugs taken by newly diagnosed Graves' patients had been used for under 3 months. Study conclusions and caveats: Examination was confined to peripheral blood, excluding thyroid tissue.

This clonotype appeared many times. Its target is not known. TCR beta libraries were built with iRepertoire HTBI primers and Arm-PCR of CDR3 regions. MiXCR, run by TCRdb on the multiplex PCR reads, gives a single entry per CDR3 protein. This table has roughly 380,000 distinct CDR3 sequences, approximately 15% appearing once. Time point of the sample: newly diagnosed GD, antithyroid drugs for less than 3 months. The authors made the TCR library using RNA they extracted from PBMCs. Germline loops: CDR1 WSHSY, CDR2 SAAADI. The CDR3 is 14 amino acids. Trimming shortened V by 8 bases and J by 4 bases, and 15 bases separated the two germline ends. In addition, the sample was reused for a study of T cells in Graves' hyperthyroidism and ophthalmopathy. That work states: Across 18 months, stable Graves' hyperthyroidism was marked by no progression to ophthalmopathy.

The V call is TRBV10-2, the J call TRBJ1-5; tentatively, D is TRBD1 (6 bases). The source was peripheral blood mononuclear cells (PBMCs), collected at new diagnosis, from a patient treated with antithyroid drugs. This clonotype originated in a man in his forties with Graves disease. The CDR3 DNA reads TGCGCCAGCCGGGGCGACAGGCAAAATCAGCCCCAGCATTTT. It encodes CASRGDRQNQPQHF.